In its sample, the clone carrying this T cell receptor beta chain was seen a few times. Its antigen is unidentified. Together with a sample-barcoded 5' primer, a J-beta primer mix was included in a second PCR lasting about 6 to 11 cycles. TCRdb re-called the 5' RACE reads with MiXCR, one entry per CDR3 protein. Of over 1,500,000 distinct CDR3 sequences in the sample, about 50% were seen once. The data stem from a study of blood T cells in healthy people across ages. For every donor, a draw yielded ten milliliters of peripheral blood. Germline lookup yields CDR1 SGHTA and CDR2 FQGNSA. This CDR3 spans 17 amino acids. With 1 base removed from V and 7 bases from J, the gap between germline ends came to 20 bases. Study-wide findings and caveats: Across the age range, TCR beta diversity per million T cells fell in a roughly linear way.

This sequence originates from a woman aged 40 to 49 in good health. Sequenced: blood. The V gene is TRBV7-2, the J gene TRBJ2-1, with D possibly being TRBD2 (6 bases). CDR3: CASSLVRIGRGLNEQFF. The DNA for the CDR3 is TGTGCCAGCAGCTTAGTTCGAATAGGACGGGGGTTGAATGAGCAGTTCTTC. Full variable domain (rest looked up from reference TRBV7-2 and TRBJ2-1): GAGVSQSPSNKVTEKGKDVELRCDPISGHTALYWYRQSLGQGLEFLIYFQGNSAPDKSGLPSDRFSAERTGGSVSTLTIQRTQQEDSAVYLCASSLVRIGRGLNEQFFGPGTRLTVL.